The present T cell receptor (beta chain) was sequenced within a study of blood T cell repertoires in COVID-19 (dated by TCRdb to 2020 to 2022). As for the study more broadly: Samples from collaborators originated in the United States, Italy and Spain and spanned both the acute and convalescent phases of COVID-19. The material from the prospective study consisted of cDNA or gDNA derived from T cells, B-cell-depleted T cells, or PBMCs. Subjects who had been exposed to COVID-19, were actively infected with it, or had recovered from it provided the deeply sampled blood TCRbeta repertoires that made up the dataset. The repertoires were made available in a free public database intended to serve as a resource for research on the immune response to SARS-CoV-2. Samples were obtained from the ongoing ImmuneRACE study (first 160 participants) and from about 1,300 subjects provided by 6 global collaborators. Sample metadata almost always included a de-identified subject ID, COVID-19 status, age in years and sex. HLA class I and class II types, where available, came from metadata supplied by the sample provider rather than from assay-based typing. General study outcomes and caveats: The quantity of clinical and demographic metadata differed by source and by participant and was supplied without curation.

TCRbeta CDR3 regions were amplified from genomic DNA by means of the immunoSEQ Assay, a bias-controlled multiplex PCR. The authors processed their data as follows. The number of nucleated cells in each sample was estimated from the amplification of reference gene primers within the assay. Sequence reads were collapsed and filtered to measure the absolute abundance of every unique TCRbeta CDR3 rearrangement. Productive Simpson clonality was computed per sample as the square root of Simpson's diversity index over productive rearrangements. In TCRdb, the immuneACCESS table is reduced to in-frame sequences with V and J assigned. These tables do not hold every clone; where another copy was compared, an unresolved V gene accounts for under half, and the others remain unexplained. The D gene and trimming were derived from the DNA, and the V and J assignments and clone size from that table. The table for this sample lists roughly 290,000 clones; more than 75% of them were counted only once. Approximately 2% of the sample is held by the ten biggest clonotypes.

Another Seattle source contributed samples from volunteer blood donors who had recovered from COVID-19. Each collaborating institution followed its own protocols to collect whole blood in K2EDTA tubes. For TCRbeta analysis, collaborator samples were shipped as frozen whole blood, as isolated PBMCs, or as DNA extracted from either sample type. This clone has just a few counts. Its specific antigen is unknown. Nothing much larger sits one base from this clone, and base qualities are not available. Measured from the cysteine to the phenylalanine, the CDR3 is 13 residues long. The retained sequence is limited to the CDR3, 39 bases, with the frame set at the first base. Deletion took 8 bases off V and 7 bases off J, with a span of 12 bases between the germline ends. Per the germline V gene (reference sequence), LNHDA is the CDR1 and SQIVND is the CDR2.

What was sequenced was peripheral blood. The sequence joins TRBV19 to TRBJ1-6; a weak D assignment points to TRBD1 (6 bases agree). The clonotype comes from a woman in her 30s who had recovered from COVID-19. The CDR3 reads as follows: CASGLTGNSPLHF. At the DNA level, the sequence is TGTGCCAGTGGACTCACAGGGAATTCACCCCTCCACTTT.